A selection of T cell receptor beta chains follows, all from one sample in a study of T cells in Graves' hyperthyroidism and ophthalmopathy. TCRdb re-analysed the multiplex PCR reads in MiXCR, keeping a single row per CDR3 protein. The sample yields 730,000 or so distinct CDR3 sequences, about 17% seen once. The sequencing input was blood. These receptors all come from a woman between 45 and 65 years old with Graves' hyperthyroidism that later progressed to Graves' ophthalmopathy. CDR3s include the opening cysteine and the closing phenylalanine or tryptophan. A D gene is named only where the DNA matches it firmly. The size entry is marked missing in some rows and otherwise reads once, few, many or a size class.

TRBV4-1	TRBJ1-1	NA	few	CASSQGQRRPWGEAFF	TGCGCCAGCAGCCAAGGCCAAAGACGGCCCTGGGGCGAAGCTTTCTTT
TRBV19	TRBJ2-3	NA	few	CASSTLGSTDTQYF	TGTGCCAGTAGTACCCTGGGGTCCACAGATACGCAGTATTTT
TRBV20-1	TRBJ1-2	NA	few	CSARVKEVGGYTF	TGCAGTGCTAGAGTGAAGGAAGTCGGCGGCTACACCTTC
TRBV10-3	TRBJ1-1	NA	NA	CAISAGGAEAFF	TGTGCCATCAGTGCCGGGGGGGCTGAAGCTTTCTTT
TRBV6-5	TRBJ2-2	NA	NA	CASSYREAGELFF	TGTGCCAGCAGTTACAGGGAGGCCGGGGAGCTGTTTTTT
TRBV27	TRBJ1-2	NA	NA	CASSLNPQFSITYGYTF	TGTGCCAGCAGTTTGAACCCCCAATTCTCCATCACCTATGGCTACACCTTC
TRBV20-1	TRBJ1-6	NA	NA	CSARVPNSPLHF	TGCAGTGCTAGAGTGCCCAATTCACCCCTCCACTTT
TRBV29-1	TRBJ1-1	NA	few	CSVVLVNTEAFF	TGCAGCGTTGTTTTGGTGAACACTGAAGCTTTCTTT
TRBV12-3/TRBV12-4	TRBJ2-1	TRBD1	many	CASSRDRVYNEQFF	TGTGCCAGCAGTCGGGACAGGGTATACAATGAGCAGTTCTTC
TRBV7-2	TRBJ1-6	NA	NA	CASRWTAYSSPLHF	TGTGCCAGCAGGTGGACAGCATATAGTTCACCCCTCCACTTT
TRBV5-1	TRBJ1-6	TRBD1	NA	CASRMGQINSPLHF	TGCGCCAGCAGAATGGGACAGATAAATTCACCCCTCCACTTT
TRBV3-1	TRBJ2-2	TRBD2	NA	CASSQRAGGLRTNTGELFF	TGTGCCAGCAGCCAGCGGGCGGGGGGCCTAAGGACGAACACCGGGGAGCTGTTTTTT
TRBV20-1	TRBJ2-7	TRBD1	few	CSAAFPGQGTYEQYF	TGCAGTGCAGCTTTTCCGGGACAGGGCACCTACGAGCAGTACTTC
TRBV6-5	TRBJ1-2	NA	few	CASSYEGRGYTF	TGTGCCAGCAGTTACGAGGGCAGAGGCTACACCTTC
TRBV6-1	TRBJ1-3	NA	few	CASTRETDSGNTIYF	TGTGCCAGCACCAGAGAGACAGACTCTGGAAACACCATATATTTT
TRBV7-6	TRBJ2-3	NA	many	CASSSRGGNTDTQYF	TGTGCCAGCAGCTCGAGGGGCGGAAACACAGATACGCAGTATTTT
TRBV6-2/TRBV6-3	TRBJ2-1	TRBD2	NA	CASRRPRSGGSINEQFF	TGTGCCAGCAGACGCCCACGAAGCGGGGGATCGATTAATGAGCAGTTCTTC
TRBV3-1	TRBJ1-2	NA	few	CASSQEPFVYGYTF	TGTGCCAGCAGCCAAGAGCCCTTTGTGTATGGCTACACCTTC
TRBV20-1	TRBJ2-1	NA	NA	CSAEGSSYNEQFF	TGCAGTGCTGAGGGAAGCTCCTACAATGAGCAGTTCTTC